This T cell receptor beta chain was captured by sequencing in a study of control samples from healthy donors and cancer patients. This clone appeared a single time. Repertoires were generated with immunoSEQ multiplex PCR, while TCRdb's copy carries only in-frame clones and drops some. The sample lists some 96,000 clones, about 90% seen once, with roughly 18% in the top ten. V was shortened by 5 bases and J by 4 bases, with 20 bases between the two germline ends. The germline V gene has CDR1 SGHNT and CDR2 YENEEA. The CDR3 covers 16 residues. The genes are TRBV11-3 and TRBJ2-5, with D maybe TRBD1 (6 bases). Material: blood. This TCR came from a woman in her fifties or sixties in good health. DNA of the CDR3: TGTGCCAGCAGCCCAAGATCGGGACAAATTCTAGAGACCCAGTACTTC. Translating gives CASSPRSGQILETQYF.